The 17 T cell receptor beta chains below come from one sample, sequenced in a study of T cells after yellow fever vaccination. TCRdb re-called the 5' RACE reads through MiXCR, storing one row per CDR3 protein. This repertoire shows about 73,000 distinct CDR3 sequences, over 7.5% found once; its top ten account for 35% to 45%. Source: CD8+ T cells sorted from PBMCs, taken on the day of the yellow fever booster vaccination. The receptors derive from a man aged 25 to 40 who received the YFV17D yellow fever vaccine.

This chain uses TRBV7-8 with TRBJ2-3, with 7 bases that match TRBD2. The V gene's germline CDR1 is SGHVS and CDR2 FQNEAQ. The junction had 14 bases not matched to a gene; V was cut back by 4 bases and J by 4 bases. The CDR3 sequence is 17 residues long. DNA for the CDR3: TGTGCCAGCAGCTCCCCCCGCTTGGCGGGAGTCTCAGATACGCAGTATTTT. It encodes CASSSPRLAGVSDTQYF.

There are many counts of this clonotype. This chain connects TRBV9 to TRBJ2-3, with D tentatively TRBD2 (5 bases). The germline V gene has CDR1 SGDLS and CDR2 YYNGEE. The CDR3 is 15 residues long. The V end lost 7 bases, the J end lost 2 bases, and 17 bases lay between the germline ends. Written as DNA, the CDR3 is TGTGCCAGCTGGGGATATGGACTGATCACAGATACGCAGTATTTT. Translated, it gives CASWGYGLITDTQYF.

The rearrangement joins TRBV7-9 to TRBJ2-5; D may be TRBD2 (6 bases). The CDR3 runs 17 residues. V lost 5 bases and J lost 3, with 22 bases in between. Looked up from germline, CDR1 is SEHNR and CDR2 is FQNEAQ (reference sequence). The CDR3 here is CASSGGPGSALEETQYF. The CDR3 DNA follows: TGTGCCAGCAGCGGAGGGCCGGGATCAGCGCTCGAAGAGACCCAGTACTTC.

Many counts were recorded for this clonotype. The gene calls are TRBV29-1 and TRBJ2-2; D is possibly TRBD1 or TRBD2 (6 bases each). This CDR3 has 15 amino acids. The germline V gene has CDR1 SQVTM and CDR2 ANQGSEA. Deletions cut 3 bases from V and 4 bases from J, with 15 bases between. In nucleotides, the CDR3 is TGCAGCGTTGAGGGAAGGGGGGTAGGCACCGGGGAGCTGTTTTTT. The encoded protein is CSVEGRGVGTGELFF.

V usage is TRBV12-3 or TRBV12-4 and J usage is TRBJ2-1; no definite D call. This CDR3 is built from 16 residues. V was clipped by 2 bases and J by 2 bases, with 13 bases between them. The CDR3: CASSLLRTETYNEQFF. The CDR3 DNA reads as TGTGCCAGCAGTTTATTGCGGACGGAGACCTACAATGAGCAGTTCTTC.

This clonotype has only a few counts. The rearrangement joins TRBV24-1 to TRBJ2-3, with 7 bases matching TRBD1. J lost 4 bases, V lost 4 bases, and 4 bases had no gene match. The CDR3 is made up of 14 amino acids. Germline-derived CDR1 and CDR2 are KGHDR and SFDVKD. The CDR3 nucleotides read TGTGCCACCAGTGAGGCGACAGGGCCAGATACGCAGTATTTT. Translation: CATSEATGPDTQYF.

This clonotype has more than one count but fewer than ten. The CDR3 protein is CASSQPRGLAANEQFF. In DNA form, the CDR3 reads TGTGCCAGCAGCCAACCGCGGGGACTAGCGGCAAATGAGCAGTTCTTC. The V and J genes are TRBV3-1 and TRBJ2-1, with 11 bases that match TRBD2. V shed 2 bases and J 7 bases; nucleotides not matched to a gene: 7. The CDR3 totals 16 residues. From germline, CDR1 is LGHDT and CDR2 YNNKEL (reference sequence).

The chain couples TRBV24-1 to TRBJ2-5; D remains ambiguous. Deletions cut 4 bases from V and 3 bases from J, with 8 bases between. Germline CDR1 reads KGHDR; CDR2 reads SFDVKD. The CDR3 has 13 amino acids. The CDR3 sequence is CATSDDTEETQYF. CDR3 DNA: TGTGCCACCAGTGACGACACAGAAGAGACCCAGTACTTC.

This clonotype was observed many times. Written as DNA, the CDR3 is TGCAGTGCCCAGGGACCACTGACCTACAATGAGCAGTTCTTC. Translating gives CSAQGPLTYNEQFF. The chain has TRBV20-1 and TRBJ2-1; D possibly uses TRBD1 or TRBD2 (5 bases each). This CDR3 has 14 residues. Trimming pared 6 bases from V and 2 bases from J, leaving 14 bases between. Looked up from germline, CDR1 is DFQATT and CDR2 is SNEGSKA (reference sequence).

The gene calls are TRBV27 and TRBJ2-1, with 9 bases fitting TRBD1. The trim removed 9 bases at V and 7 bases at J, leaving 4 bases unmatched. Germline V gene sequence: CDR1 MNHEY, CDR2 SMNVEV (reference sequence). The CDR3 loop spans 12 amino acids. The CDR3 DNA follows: TGTGCCAGTACAGGGGGCAGGAATGAGCAGTTCTTC. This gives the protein CASTGGRNEQFF.

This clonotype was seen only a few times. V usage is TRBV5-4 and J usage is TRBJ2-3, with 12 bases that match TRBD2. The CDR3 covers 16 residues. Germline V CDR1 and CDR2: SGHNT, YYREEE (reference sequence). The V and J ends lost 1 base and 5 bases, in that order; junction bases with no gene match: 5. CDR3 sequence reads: CASSLSSGRGGDTQYF. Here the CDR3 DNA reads TGTGCCAGCAGCTTGTCTAGCGGGAGGGGCGGAGATACGCAGTATTTT. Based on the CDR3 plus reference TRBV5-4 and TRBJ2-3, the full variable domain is ETGVTQSPTHLIKTRGQQVTLRCSSQSGHNTVSWYQQALGQGPQFIFQYYREEENGRGNFPPRFSGLQFPNYSSELNVNALELDDSALYLCASSLSSGRGGDTQYFGPGTRLTVL.

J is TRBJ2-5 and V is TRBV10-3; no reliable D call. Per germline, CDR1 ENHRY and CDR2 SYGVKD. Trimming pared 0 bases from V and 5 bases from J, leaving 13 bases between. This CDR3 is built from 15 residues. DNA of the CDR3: TGTGCCATCAGTGAGTCGCGACATGTCTCTGAGACCCAGTACTTC. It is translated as CAISESRHVSETQYF.

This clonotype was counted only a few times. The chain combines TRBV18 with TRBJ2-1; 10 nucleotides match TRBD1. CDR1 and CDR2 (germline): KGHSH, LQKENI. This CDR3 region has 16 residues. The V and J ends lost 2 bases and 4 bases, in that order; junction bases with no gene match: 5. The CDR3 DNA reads TGTGCCAGCTCACCAAGTTCGGGACAGGGGTACAATGAGCAGTTCTTC. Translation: CASSPSSGQGYNEQFF.

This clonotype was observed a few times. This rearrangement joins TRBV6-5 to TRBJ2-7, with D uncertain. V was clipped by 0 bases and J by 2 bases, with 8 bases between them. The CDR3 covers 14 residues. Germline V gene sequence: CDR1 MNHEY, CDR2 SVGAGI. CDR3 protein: CASSYSTTPYEQYF. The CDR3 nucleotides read TGTGCCAGCAGTTACTCAACGACCCCCTACGAGCAGTACTTC.

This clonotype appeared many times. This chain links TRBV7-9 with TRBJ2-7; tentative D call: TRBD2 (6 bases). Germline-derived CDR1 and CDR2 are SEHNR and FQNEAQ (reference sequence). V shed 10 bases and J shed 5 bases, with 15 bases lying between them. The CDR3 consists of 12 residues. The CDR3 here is CATGGDIDEQYF. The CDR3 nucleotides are TGTGCCACCGGAGGGGATATCGACGAGCAGTACTTC.

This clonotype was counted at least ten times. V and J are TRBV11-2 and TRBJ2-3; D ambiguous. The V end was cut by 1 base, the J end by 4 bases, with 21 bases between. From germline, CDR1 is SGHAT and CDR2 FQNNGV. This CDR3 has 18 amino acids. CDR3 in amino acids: CASSLGLRGLPRPDTQYF. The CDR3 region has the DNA TGTGCCAGCAGCTTAGGTTTGCGTGGGCTCCCCAGACCAGATACGCAGTATTTT.

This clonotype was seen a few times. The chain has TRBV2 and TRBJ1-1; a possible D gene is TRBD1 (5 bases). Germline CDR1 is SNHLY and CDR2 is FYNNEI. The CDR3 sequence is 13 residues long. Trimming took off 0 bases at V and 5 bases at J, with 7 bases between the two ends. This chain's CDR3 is CASSEAWGTEAFF. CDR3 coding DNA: TGTGCCAGCAGTGAAGCGTGGGGGACTGAAGCTTTCTTT.